The subject of this entry is one T cell receptor (beta chain). Germline V gene sequence: CDR1 MNHNS, CDR2 SASEGT. J was trimmed by 3 bases and V by 1 base; bases with no gene match: 1. The CDR3 length is 15 residues. These data originate in a study of blood T cell repertoires in COVID-19. On the study more broadly: The samples span acute and convalescent COVID-19 from the United States, Italy and Spain.

Generated by immunoSEQ multiplex PCR, the TCRdb table keeps only in-frame clones and is missing some. The sample carries fewer than 65,000 clones, around 89% recorded once. This sequence was found in a man between 60 and 75 years old with acute or convalescent COVID-19. The rearrangement uses TRBV6-1 and TRBJ1-4; 8 bases align to TRBD1. The material sequenced was peripheral blood. CDR3 sequence: CASSEGTGPNEKLFF. The DNA for the CDR3 is TGTGCCAGCAGTGAAGGGACAGGGCCTAATGAAAAACTGTTTTTT.